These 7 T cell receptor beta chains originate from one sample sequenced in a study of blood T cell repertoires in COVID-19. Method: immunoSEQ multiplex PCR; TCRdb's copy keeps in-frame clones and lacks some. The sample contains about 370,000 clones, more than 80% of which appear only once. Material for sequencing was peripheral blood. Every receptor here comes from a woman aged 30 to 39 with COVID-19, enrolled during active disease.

This CDR3 reads CASRTGQGEGYTF. The CDR3 bases are TGTGCCAGCAGAACGGGACAGGGCGAGGGCTACACCTTC. The chain is built from TRBV3-1 (or the pseudogene TRBV3-2) and TRBJ1-2, with 9 bases aligning to TRBD1. The V and J ends lost 6 bases and 8 bases, in that order; junction bases with no gene match: 7. The V gene's germline CDR1 is LGHDT and CDR2 YNNKEL (reference sequence). The CDR3 covers 13 residues.

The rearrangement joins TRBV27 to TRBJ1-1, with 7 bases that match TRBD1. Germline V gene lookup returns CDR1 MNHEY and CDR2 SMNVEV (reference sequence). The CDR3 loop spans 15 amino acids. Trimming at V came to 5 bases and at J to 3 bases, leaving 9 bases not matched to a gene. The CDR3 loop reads CASSPRTGGDTEAFF. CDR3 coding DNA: TGTGCCAGCAGTCCCCGGACAGGAGGAGACACTGAAGCTTTCTTT.

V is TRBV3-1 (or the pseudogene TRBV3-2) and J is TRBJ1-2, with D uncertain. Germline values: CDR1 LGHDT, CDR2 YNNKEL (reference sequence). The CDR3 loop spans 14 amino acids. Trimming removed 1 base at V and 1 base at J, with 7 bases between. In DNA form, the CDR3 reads TGTGCCAGCAGCCAAGGTAGCCTTAACTATGGCTACACCTTC. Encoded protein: CASSQGSLNYGYTF.

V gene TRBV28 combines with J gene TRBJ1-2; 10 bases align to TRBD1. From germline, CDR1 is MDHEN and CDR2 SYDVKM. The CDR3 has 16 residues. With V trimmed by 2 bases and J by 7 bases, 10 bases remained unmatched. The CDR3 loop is CASSLRDRGSLGGYTF. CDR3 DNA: TGTGCCAGCAGTTTAAGGGACAGGGGCTCCTTGGGTGGCTACACCTTC.

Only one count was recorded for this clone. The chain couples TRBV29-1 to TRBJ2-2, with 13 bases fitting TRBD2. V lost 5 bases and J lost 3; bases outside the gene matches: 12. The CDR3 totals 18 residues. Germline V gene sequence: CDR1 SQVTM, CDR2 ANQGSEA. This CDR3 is CSVPRLAGGIMDTGELFF. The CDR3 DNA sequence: TGCAGCGTTCCCCGACTAGCGGGGGGAATTATGGACACCGGGGAGCTGTTTTTT.

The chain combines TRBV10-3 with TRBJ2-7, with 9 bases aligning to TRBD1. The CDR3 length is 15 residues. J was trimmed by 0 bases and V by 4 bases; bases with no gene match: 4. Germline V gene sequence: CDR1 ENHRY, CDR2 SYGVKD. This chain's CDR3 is CAISGRGQGSYEQYF. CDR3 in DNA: TGTGCCATCAGTGGAAGGGGACAGGGCTCCTACGAGCAGTACTTC.

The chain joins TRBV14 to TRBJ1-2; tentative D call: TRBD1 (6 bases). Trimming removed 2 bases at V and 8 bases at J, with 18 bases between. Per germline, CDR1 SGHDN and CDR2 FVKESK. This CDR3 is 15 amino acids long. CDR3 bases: TGTGCCAGCAGCCAAAGCACCTTTGGGGGCAAGGGCTACACCTTC. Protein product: CASSQSTFGGKGYTF.